Listed below are T cell receptor beta chains from one sample, sequenced in a study of blood T cell repertoires in COVID-19. Here immunoSEQ multiplex PCR was the method, and the copy in TCRdb shows in-frame clones only, minus some. There are some 170,000 clones in the sample; over 80% occur only once, and 5.5% to 8% lies in the top ten. Material for sequencing was peripheral blood. These receptors were taken from a woman between 40 and 55 years old with COVID-19, enrolled during active disease. Each CDR3 is given with its conserved first and last residue. A D gene is named only where the DNA matches it firmly. Clone sizes are given selectively: once, few, many, or a class where the clone is expanded.

clone size	V gene	D gene	J gene	CDR3 DNA	CDR3 protein
once	TRBV25-1	TRBD1	TRBJ2-3	TGTGCCAGCAGTCTGGGACAGGGGTGGGATACGCAGTATTTT	CASSLGQGWDTQYF
-	TRBV9	-	TRBJ2-5	TGTGCCAGCAGCGTGGAAGGCCTCGGGGAGACCCAGTACTTC	CASSVEGLGETQYF
-	TRBV15	TRBD1	TRBJ2-1	TGTGCCACCAGCAGAGAAGGGGGCCCCTACAATGAGCAGTTCTTC	CATSREGGPYNEQFF
-	TRBV6-5	TRBD2	TRBJ2-7	TGTGCCAGCAGTTCCCCGGGACTAGCGGGTACCTACGAGCAGTACTTC	CASSSPGLAGTYEQYF
-	TRBV5-1	TRBD1	TRBJ2-3	TGCGCCAGCGGAGGACAGGGGGGCCTCACAGATACGCAGTATTTT	CASGGQGGLTDTQYF
-	TRBV28	TRBD1	TRBJ2-7	TGTGCCAGCAGACGACAGGGTTGGGGAGACGAGCAGTACTTC	CASRRQGWGDEQYF
-	TRBV28	-	TRBJ2-4	TGTGCCAGCAGTAATTTGTCGCCAGGCGACAAAAACATTCAGTACTTC	CASSNLSPGDKNIQYF
once	TRBV10-1	-	TRBJ2-5	TGCGCCAGCCACGGGGGTTTGATCGACTGGACCCAGTACTTC	CASHGGLIDWTQYF
-	TRBV27	TRBD2	TRBJ2-7	TGTGCCAGCAGTTGGACTAGCGGAGCCTACGAGCAGTACTTC	CASSWTSGAYEQYF
few	TRBV4-1	TRBD2	TRBJ2-7	TGCGCCAGCAGCCAAGTCGAGGCGGGAGTGTACGAGCAGTACTTC	CASSQVEAGVYEQYF
few	TRBV19	-	TRBJ2-7	TGTGCCAGTAGTGCGGGCGCAGCCACAATCTACGAGCAGTACTTC	CASSAGAATIYEQYF
-	TRBV28	-	TRBJ2-1	TGTGCCAGCAGGAAGGACTTGGTCAATGAGCAGTTCTTC	CASRKDLVNEQFF
-	TRBV21-1	-	TRBJ1-2	TGTGCCAGCAGCAAAGCTACCAGGGGGCATGGCTACACCTTC	CASSKATRGHGYTF
-	TRBV5-1	-	TRBJ2-5	TGCGCCAGCAGCTCACTCGGAGAGGTTAAAGAGACCCAGTACTTC	CASSSLGEVKETQYF
-	TRBV28	-	TRBJ1-5	TGTGCCAGCAGACGCAGGGGTAATCAGCCCCAGCATTTT	CASRRRGNQPQHF
-	TRBV4-1	-	TRBJ2-3	TGCGCCAGCAGCCCCTGGGCTGCTAGCACAGATACGCAGTATTTT	CASSPWAASTDTQYF
-	TRBV27	-	TRBJ1-4	TGTGCCAGCAGTTTAGTTGAGGGCCGTGAAAAACTGTTTTTT	CASSLVEGREKLFF
-	TRBV29-1	-	TRBJ1-2	TGCAGCGTTGAGGACACCCGACAGTTGATGGGTGGCTACACCTTC	CSVEDTRQLMGGYTF
-	TRBV9	-	TRBJ2-2	TGTGCCAGCAATCTCGGGTCCGGGGAGCTGTTTTTT	CASNLGSGELFF
-	TRBV27	-	TRBJ1-5	TGTGCCAGCAGCCCACAGGTGCCGAGGAATCAGCCCCAGCATTTT	CASSPQVPRNQPQHF
few	TRBV6-5	-	TRBJ2-3	TGTGCCAGCAGCTTTGGCGGGCACACAGATACGCAGTATTTT	CASSFGGHTDTQYF
-	TRBV12-2	-	TRBJ2-7	TGTGCAAGTCGCTTATTATTTCTAGCGGGAGCCTACGAGCAGTACTTC	CASRLLFLAGAYEQYF
-	TRBV27	-	TRBJ2-1	TGTGCCAGCAGTTTCCTCACTAGCAATGAGCAGTTCTTC	CASSFLTSNEQFF
-	TRBV10-3	-	TRBJ2-1	TGTGCCACCAACGAGGAGTGGCCACCGATTTCCTACAATGAGCAGTTCTTC	CATNEEWPPISYNEQFF
once	TRBV24-1	TRBD1	TRBJ1-2	TGTGCCACCAGTGATCCCGGACAGGCCCATGGCTACACCTTC	CATSDPGQAHGYTF
-	TRBV4-2	TRBD1	TRBJ1-1	TGTGCCAGCAGCCAGGGACAGGGGAGGGACACTGAAGCTTTCTTT	CASSQGQGRDTEAFF
-	TRBV27	-	TRBJ1-2	TGTGCCACCAAATCGGGCGGGTCCGTCTATGGCTACACCTTC	CATKSGGSVYGYTF
-	TRBV18	TRBD1	TRBJ1-4	TGTGCCAGCTCACCGGACAGGGGGAATGAAAAACTGTTTTTT	CASSPDRGNEKLFF
-	TRBV5-1	TRBD2	TRBJ2-7	TGCGCCAGCAGCTTGGGACTAGCGGGAGCCTTTAGGTACGAGCAGTACTTC	CASSLGLAGAFRYEQYF
-	TRBV4-1	-	TRBJ1-4	TGCGCCAGCAGCCAAGCAACAACAACTAATGAAAAACTGTTTTTT	CASSQATTTNEKLFF
-	TRBV27	TRBD2	TRBJ2-7	TGTGCCAGCAGTGTAAAGCGGGAGGGGAGCTCCTACGAGCAGTACTTC	CASSVKREGSSYEQYF
-	TRBV4-1	TRBD1	TRBJ1-2	TGCGCCAGCAGCCAAGATCGGCGGGACAGGGTCGTCTGTACCTTC	CASSQDRRDRVVCTF
-	TRBV19	-	TRBJ1-5	TGTGCCAGTAGTAGTCAGGCCTCCAATCAGCCCCAGCATTTT	CASSSQASNQPQHF
once	TRBV3-1/TRBV3-2	-	TRBJ2-5	TGTGCCAGCAGCCAAGATGGAGGGGGCCTGAGGGCCCAAGAGACCCAGTACTTC	CASSQDGGGLRAQETQYF
once	TRBV19	TRBD2	TRBJ2-7	TGTGCCAGTTCGACCGGGACTAGCCTCAATGAGCAGTACTTC	CASSTGTSLNEQYF
once	TRBV29-1	-	TRBJ2-6	TGCAGCGTTGAGGCCGAGGGCGATATCCTATCTGGGGCCAACGTCCTGACTTTC	CSVEAEGDILSGANVLTF
-	TRBV21-1	-	TRBJ2-7	TGTGCCAGCAGCAAAGGGGGGACTAGCGGATACTACGAGCAGTACTTC	CASSKGGTSGYYEQYF